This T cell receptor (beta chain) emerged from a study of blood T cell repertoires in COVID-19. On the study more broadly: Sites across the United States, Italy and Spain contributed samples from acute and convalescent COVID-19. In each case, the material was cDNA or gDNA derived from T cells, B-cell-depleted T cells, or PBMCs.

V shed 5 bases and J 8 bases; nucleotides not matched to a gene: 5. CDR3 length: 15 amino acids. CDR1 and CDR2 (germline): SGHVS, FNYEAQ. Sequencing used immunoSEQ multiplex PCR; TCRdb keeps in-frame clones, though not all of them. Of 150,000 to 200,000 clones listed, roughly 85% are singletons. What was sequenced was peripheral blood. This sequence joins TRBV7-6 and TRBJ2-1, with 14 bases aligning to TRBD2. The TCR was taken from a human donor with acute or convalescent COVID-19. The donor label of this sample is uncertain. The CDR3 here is CASSLGTSGGYEQFF. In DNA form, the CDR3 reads TGTGCCAGCAGCCTAGGGACTAGCGGGGGATATGAGCAGTTCTTC.